Below, 2 T cell receptor beta chains from the same sample are listed, as sequenced in a study of T cells after posttransplantation cyclophosphamide. Clones were sequenced by immunoSEQ multiplex PCR, and TCRdb holds only the in-frame ones, with some missing. The top ten hold 0.15% to 0.2% of the sample, which has roughly 20,000 clones, 95% to 98% seen once. Cells defined as naive were viable CD3+CD4+ or CD3+CD8+ and CCR7+CD45RA+CD45RO-CD95-CD27+CD28+. The sequenced sample was naive CD4+ T cells sorted from PBMCs. The origin of the receptors is a man in his forties or fifties in good health, CMV-negative, and a related stem cell transplant donor.

The CDR3 sequence is CASSLGAHGYGYTF. The CDR3, as DNA: TGTGCCAGCAGCTTAGGAGCCCACGGCTATGGCTACACCTTC. The rearrangement links TRBV7-2 to TRBJ1-2; D is unclear. The CDR3 loop spans 14 amino acids. Germline CDR1 is SGHTA and CDR2 is FQGNSA. Trimming took off 1 base at V and 4 bases at J, with 10 bases between the two ends.

V gene TRBV28 combines with J gene TRBJ1-4; D is perhaps TRBD1 (6 bases). This CDR3 is 12 amino acids long. The germline CDR1 and CDR2 sequences are MDHEN and SYDVKM. The V end lost 9 bases, the J end lost 10 bases, and 15 bases lay between the germline ends. The CDR3 is CASTGGRGKLFF. The CDR3 DNA sequence: TGTGCCAGTACTGGGGGCAGGGGAAAACTGTTTTTT.